Listed below are T cell receptor beta chains from one sample, sequenced in a study of blood T cell repertoires in COVID-19. TCRdb's copy holds only in-frame clones and misses some; the assay was immunoSEQ multiplex PCR. The repertoire holds roughly 84,000 clones, with over 70% as singletons. Input material: peripheral blood. Source of these receptors: a woman aged 45-65 years with acute or convalescent COVID-19. Each CDR3 is given with its conserved first and last residue. The D gene is left open where the match is weak. Some rows mark clone size as missing; the rest say once, few, many or name a class of expanded clone.

TRBD1,.,TRBV11-3,TRBJ2-7,CASSLGGTGFEQYF,TGTGCCAGCAGCTTAGGAGGGACAGGGTTTGAGCAGTACTTC
.,.,TRBV13,TRBJ2-3,CASSLATEYTDTQYF,TGTGCCAGCAGCTTAGCGACAGAATACACAGATACGCAGTATTTT
TRBD1,.,TRBV28,TRBJ2-4,CASSLTGGRNIQYF,TGTGCCAGCAGTTTAACAGGGGGTAGAAACATTCAGTACTTC
.,few,TRBV4-3,TRBJ1-6,CASSQETSYNSPLHF,TGCGCCAGCAGCCAAGAGACATCCTATAATTCACCCCTCCACTTT
TRBD1,.,TRBV3-1/TRBV3-2,TRBJ1-5,CASSQGDRVDQPQHF,TGTGCCAGCAGCCAAGGAGACAGGGTTGATCAGCCCCAGCATTTT
TRBD2,few,TRBV7-2,TRBJ2-1,CASSLAGGNEQFF,TGTGCCAGCAGCTTAGCGGGGGGGAATGAGCAGTTCTTC
TRBD1,.,TRBV10-3,TRBJ1-4,CAIRGQADEKLFF,TGTGCCATCAGGGGACAGGCAGATGAAAAACTGTTTTTT
.,.,TRBV28,TRBJ2-5,CASRRVGVETQYF,TGTGCCAGCAGAAGAGTCGGGGTAGAGACCCAGTACTTC
.,.,TRBV3-1/TRBV3-2,TRBJ1-2,CASSQLPSYGYTF,TGTGCCAGCAGCCAATTACCCAGCTATGGCTACACCTTC
.,.,TRBV28,TRBJ1-1,CASSLGGRAEAFF,TGTGCCAGCAGCCTGGGGGGAAGAGCTGAAGCTTTCTTT
.,.,TRBV29-1,TRBJ2-1,CSGTSGLGEQFF,TGCAGCGGCACCTCGGGGTTAGGTGAGCAGTTCTTC
TRBD1,.,TRBV2,TRBJ1-2,CASRGTVYGYTF,TGTGCCAGCAGGGGGACAGTCTATGGCTACACCTTC
.,.,TRBV5-5,TRBJ1-6,CASSRGTGGPYNSPLHF,TGTGCCAGCAGCCGCGGGACGGGGGGTCCGTATAATTCACCCCTCCACTTT
TRBD2,.,TRBV6-5,TRBJ2-4,CASSYSKSGGGIQYF,TGTGCCAGCAGTTACTCGAAAAGCGGGGGGGGCATTCAGTACTTC
TRBD2,.,TRBV15,TRBJ2-1,CATSSKRGSSYNEQFF,TGTGCCACCAGCAGCAAGCGGGGCAGCTCCTACAATGAGCAGTTCTTC
.,.,TRBV2,TRBJ1-4,CASSAGGSEKLFF,TGTGCCAGCAGTGCGGGGGGTAGTGAAAAACTGTTTTTT
.,once,TRBV19,TRBJ1-4,CASSPRVREKLFF,TGTGCCAGTAGTCCTCGGGTCCGTGAAAAACTGTTTTTT
TRBD1,.,TRBV6-5,TRBJ1-2,CASSYSERQGNGYTF,TGTGCCAGCAGTTACTCGGAGAGACAGGGGAATGGCTACACCTTC
TRBD2,.,TRBV9,TRBJ2-3,CASSFRGGQADTQYF,TGTGCCAGCAGCTTTCGGGGGGGCCAAGCAGATACGCAGTATTTT
TRBD1,.,TRBV9,TRBJ2-3,CASSGKTGGRTDTQYF,TGTGCCAGCAGCGGCAAGACAGGGGGTAGAACAGATACGCAGTATTTT
TRBD1,.,TRBV7-7,TRBJ2-3,CASSPETGTDTQYF,TGTGCCAGCAGCCCCGAGACAGGGACAGATACGCAGTATTTT
TRBD1,.,TRBV11-3,TRBJ1-1,CASSLGSGQGTTEAFF,TGTGCCAGCAGCTTGGGTTCCGGACAGGGGACCACTGAAGCTTTCTTT
TRBD1,.,TRBV2,TRBJ1-1,CASGETGRNTEAFF,TGTGCCAGCGGGGAGACAGGGAGAAACACTGAAGCTTTCTTT
.,.,TRBV4-3,TRBJ2-2,CASSQGTGQNTGELFF,TGCGCCAGCAGCCAAGGAACAGGTCAGAACACCGGGGAGCTGTTTTTT
.,.,TRBV18,TRBJ2-7,CASSPQGVNNYEQYF,TGTGCCAGCTCACCACAGGGGGTGAACAATTACGAGCAGTACTTC
.,.,TRBV7-2,TRBJ2-7,CASSLYRAGEMYF,TGTGCCAGCAGCTTATACCGGGCAGGGGAAATGTACTTC
TRBD1,once,TRBV7-2,TRBJ1-2,CASSQGQGGHYGYTF,TGTGCCAGCAGCCAAGGACAGGGGGGACACTATGGCTACACCTTC
TRBD1,once,TRBV11-3,TRBJ2-1,CASSPYRGLNNEQFF,TGTGCCAGCAGCCCTTACAGGGGCCTGAACAATGAGCAGTTCTTC
.,.,TRBV12-3/TRBV12-4,TRBJ1-2,CASSRQETDGYTF,TGTGCCAGCAGTCGCCAAGAAACAGATGGCTACACCTTC
TRBD2,.,TRBV7-9,TRBJ2-3,CAGEGATDTQYF,TGTGCCGGGGAGGGAGCAACAGATACGCAGTATTTT
TRBD1,.,TRBV19,TRBJ1-2,CASNKGQGLYGYTF,TGTGCCAGTAACAAGGGACAGGGACTTTATGGCTACACCTTC
.,few,TRBV6-6,TRBJ2-5,CASIKAGGETQYF,TGTGCCAGCATCAAAGCGGGCGGGGAGACCCAGTACTTC
TRBD1,once,TRBV29-1,TRBJ2-7,CSVEATDRDGPYEQYF,TGCAGCGTTGAAGCCACGGACAGGGACGGGCCCTACGAGCAGTACTTC
.,few,TRBV27,TRBJ1-6,CASSLSFFGGSPLHF,TGTGCCAGCAGTCTCAGTTTCTTCGGGGGGTCACCCCTCCACTTT
TRBD2,few,TRBV27,TRBJ2-4,CASSSLAGLAKNIQYF,TGTGCCAGCAGTTCACTAGCGGGGTTAGCCAAAAACATTCAGTACTTC
.,once,TRBV3-1/TRBV3-2,TRBJ1-6,CASSQEGGPIHF,TGTGCCAGCAGCCAAGAAGGAGGGCCAATCCACTTT
.,.,TRBV11-2,TRBJ2-2,CASSFRAVGELFF,TGTGCCAGCAGCTTCCGAGCGGTCGGGGAGCTGTTTTTT
TRBD1,.,TRBV7-2,TRBJ2-4,CASSLGGQLAKNIQYF,TGTGCCAGCAGCTTAGGGGGACAGCTAGCCAAAAACATTCAGTACTTC
.,.,TRBV28,TRBJ1-1,CASSPPFDTEAFF,TGTGCCAGCAGTCCCCCATTTGACACTGAAGCTTTCTTT
.,.,TRBV27,TRBJ1-1,CASSLNSGGQAFF,TGTGCCAGCAGTCTCAACTCGGGGGGGCAGGCTTTCTTT
.,few,TRBV27,TRBJ1-4,CASTQGGGANEKLFF,TGTGCCAGCACCCAAGGGGGGGGAGCTAATGAAAAACTGTTTTTT
TRBD2,.,TRBV5-6,TRBJ2-2,CASSLDGLAGASGTGELFF,TGTGCCAGCAGCTTGGACGGACTAGCGGGGGCCTCGGGGACCGGGGAGCTGTTTTTT
TRBD1,.,TRBV19,TRBJ1-1,CASSKTGKFFSNTEAFF,TGTGCCAGTAGTAAGACAGGGAAGTTCTTTTCGAACACTGAAGCTTTCTTT
.,.,TRBV7-9,TRBJ1-2,CASSPGALDYGYTF,TGTGCCAGCAGCCCAGGGGCCCTCGACTATGGCTACACCTTC
TRBD1,.,TRBV7-9,TRBJ1-5,CASSPGTGQNQPQHF,TGTGCCAGCAGCCCCGGGACAGGGCAAAATCAGCCCCAGCATTTT
TRBD1,.,TRBV7-8,TRBJ2-7,CATGRDRGYEQYF,TGTGCCACCGGTAGGGACAGGGGCTACGAGCAGTACTTC
.,.,TRBV2,TRBJ1-5,CASIGDLHSNQPQHF,TGTGCCAGCATAGGAGATCTCCATAGCAATCAGCCCCAGCATTTT
.,.,TRBV18,TRBJ1-5,CASSPVTGTIVQPQHF,TGTGCCAGCTCACCTGTTACAGGGACAATCGTTCAGCCCCAGCATTTT
.,.,TRBV9,TRBJ1-1,CASSVEGHQNTEAFF,TGTGCCAGCAGCGTAGAAGGACACCAGAACACTGAAGCTTTCTTT
.,.,TRBV4-3,TRBJ2-7,CASSQNGDIAYEQYF,TGCGCCAGCAGCCAAAACGGGGACATAGCCTACGAGCAGTACTTC
TRBD1,once,TRBV19,TRBJ2-7,CASTPSGGGEQYF,TGTGCCAGTACTCCCTCAGGGGGCGGCGAGCAGTACTTC
.,.,TRBV19,TRBJ1-4,CASRSGQNAEKLFF,TGTGCCAGTAGGAGTGGGCAGAACGCTGAAAAACTGTTTTTT
.,.,TRBV7-3,TRBJ1-1,CASSLGEAQRAFF,TGTGCCAGCAGCTTAGGAGAGGCGCAGCGGGCTTTCTTT
.,few,TRBV14,TRBJ1-6,CASSQDDRPLRPLHF,TGTGCCAGCAGCCAAGACGACAGACCCTTAAGACCCCTCCACTTT
TRBD1,once,TRBV9,TRBJ1-1,CASSVGQKNTEAFF,TGTGCCAGCAGCGTGGGACAGAAGAACACTGAAGCTTTCTTT
TRBD1,few,TRBV10-3,TRBJ1-1,CAISDRDRGAGEAFF,TGTGCCATCAGTGACCGGGACAGGGGGGCCGGTGAAGCTTTCTTT
TRBD1,.,TRBV6-5,TRBJ1-1,CASSRDRDEAFF,TGTGCCAGCAGTCGTGACAGGGATGAAGCTTTCTTT
TRBD1,.,TRBV11-2,TRBJ2-1,CASTPVPGGEQFF,TGTGCCAGCACCCCCGTACCAGGGGGTGAGCAGTTCTTC
.,.,TRBV19,TRBJ1-2,CASVIRGPVDNGYTF,TGTGCCAGTGTCATACGCGGGCCCGTCGACAATGGCTACACCTTC